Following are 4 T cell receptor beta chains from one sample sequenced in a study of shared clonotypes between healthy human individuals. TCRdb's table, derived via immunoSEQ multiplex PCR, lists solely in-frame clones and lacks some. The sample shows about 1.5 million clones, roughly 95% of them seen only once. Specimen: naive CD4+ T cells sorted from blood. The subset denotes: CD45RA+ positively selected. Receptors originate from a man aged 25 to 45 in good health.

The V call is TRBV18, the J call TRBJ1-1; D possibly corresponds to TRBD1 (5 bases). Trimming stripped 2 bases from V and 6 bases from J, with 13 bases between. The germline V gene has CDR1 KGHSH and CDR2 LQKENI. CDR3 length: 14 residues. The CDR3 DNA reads TGTGCCAGCTCACCAAAAACGGCGGGGGCTGAAGCTTTCTTT. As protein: CASSPKTAGAEAFF.

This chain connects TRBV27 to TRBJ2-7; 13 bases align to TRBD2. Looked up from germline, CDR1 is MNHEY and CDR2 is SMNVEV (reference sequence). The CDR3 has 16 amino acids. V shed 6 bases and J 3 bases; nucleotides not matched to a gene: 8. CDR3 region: CASRTSGRALNYEQYF. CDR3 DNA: TGTGCCAGCAGAACTAGCGGGAGGGCCTTAAACTACGAGCAGTACTTC.

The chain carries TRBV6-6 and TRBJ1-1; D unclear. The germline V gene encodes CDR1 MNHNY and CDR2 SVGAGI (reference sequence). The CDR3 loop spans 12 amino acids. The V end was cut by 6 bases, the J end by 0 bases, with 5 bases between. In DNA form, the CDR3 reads TGTGCCAGCAGCGATTTGAACACTGAAGCTTTCTTT. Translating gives CASSDLNTEAFF.

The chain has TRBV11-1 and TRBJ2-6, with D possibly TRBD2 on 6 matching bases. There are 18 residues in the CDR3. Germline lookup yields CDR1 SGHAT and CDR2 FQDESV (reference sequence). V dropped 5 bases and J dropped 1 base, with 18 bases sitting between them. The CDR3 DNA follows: TGTGCCAGCAGCCACCCCGTCGGGGGATTGTCTGGGGCCAACGTCCTGACTTTC. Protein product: CASSHPVGGLSGANVLTF.